This entry is about one T cell receptor (beta chain). The CDR3 sequence is 17 residues long. V lost 5 bases, J lost 0 bases, and 14 bases lay in between. Germline V CDR1 and CDR2: SGHAT, FQNNGV. RNA transcripts gave rise to amplified TCR beta CDR3 regions. The HTBI primer set drove a first-round RT-PCR of the TCR CDR3. From the multiplex PCR reads, TCRdb called clonotypes with MiXCR, one entry per CDR3 protein. The sample yields about 660,000 distinct CDR3 sequences, 45% seen once. The sample is drawn from a study of T cells in Graves' hyperthyroidism and ophthalmopathy. The clonotype originates from an adult man with Graves' disease, either hyperthyroidism or ophthalmopathy (not recorded which). V gene TRBV11-2 combines with J gene TRBJ1-6; maybe TRBD1 (6 bases). Input material: peripheral blood or thyroid tissue (not recorded which). CDR3 region: CASSIRTESSYNSPLHF. The CDR3 DNA sequence: TGTGCCAGCAGCATCCGGACAGAGAGCTCCTATAATTCACCCCTCCACTTT.